This T cell receptor (beta chain) emerged from a study of shared clonotypes between healthy human individuals. Study outcomes and limitations: Limitation of the genetic and exposure-history diversity represented came from the few donors.

In the naive CD8 group, cells lacked CD45RO and were positively selected for CCR7, so terminally differentiated effector memory CD45RA+ cells were left out. Note on this clone: Its specificity is not known.

Libraries were prepared by immunoSEQ multiplex PCR; TCRdb keeps only in-frame clonotypes and omits some of them. The sample has hundreds of thousands of clones; approximately 97% are singletons. V lost 5 bases and J 0 bases, leaving 11 bases between the germline ends. Germline lookup yields CDR1 MNHEY and CDR2 SMNVEV (reference sequence). The CDR3 loop spans 15 amino acids. The V gene is TRBV27, the J gene TRBJ2-4, with D possibly matching TRBD1 (6 bases). The TCR comes from a man aged 25-45 years in good health. Sequenced input: naive CD8+ T cells sorted from blood. CDR3 region: CASSPLQGAKNIQYF. The CDR3 nucleotides read TGTGCCAGCAGTCCCCTACAGGGAGCCAAAAACATTCAGTACTTC.